Listed below are T cell receptor beta chains from one sample, sequenced in a study of shared clonotypes between healthy human individuals. TCRdb keeps only in-frame clones here, not all; method: immunoSEQ multiplex PCR. The sample has some 320,000 clones, around nine tenths seen once. Sequencing used memory CD8+ T cells sorted from blood. The receptors were sampled from a man aged 18 to 30 in good health. Each CDR3 is given with its conserved first and last residue. A D gene is named only where the DNA matches it firmly. Clone size is given for some rows only: seen once, a few or many times, or a class if the clone is expanded.

V	size	D	J	DNA	CDR3
TRBV5-4	once	TRBD1	TRBJ2-7	TGTGCCAGCAGCCCTGCTCGGGACAGTTCCTACGAGCAGTACTTC	CASSPARDSSYEQYF
TRBV19	few	NA	TRBJ2-7	TGTGCCAGTAGTATAGTGGGCAACTCCTACGAGCAGTACTTC	CASSIVGNSYEQYF
TRBV7-2	few	NA	TRBJ2-7	TGTGCCAGCAGCTTACCAGGACTAAACTACGAGCAGTACTTC	CASSLPGLNYEQYF
TRBV19	NA	TRBD1	TRBJ2-5	TGTGCCAGTAGTATGGGGACAGGGCCCTGGGAGACCCAGTACTTC	CASSMGTGPWETQYF
TRBV28	NA	TRBD1	TRBJ2-7	TGTGCCAGCAGTCCGACAGGGGGCCACGAGCAGTACTTC	CASSPTGGHEQYF
TRBV27	NA	TRBD1	TRBJ2-7	TGTGCCAGCAGTGGGACAGGGCAGGCCTACGAGCAGTACTTC	CASSGTGQAYEQYF
TRBV5-1	NA	NA	TRBJ1-1	TGCGCCAGCAGCTTGGGGGGCGGCACTGAAGCTTTCTTT	CASSLGGGTEAFF
TRBV27	NA	TRBD1	TRBJ2-7	TGTGTGTCGGGACAGGGGGCCTACGAGCAGTACTTC	CVSGQGAYEQYF
TRBV2	NA	NA	TRBJ2-2	TGTGCCAGCAGTGAATTGGGCTTCTACACCGGGGAGCTGTTTTTT	CASSELGFYTGELFF
TRBV5-4	NA	TRBD2	TRBJ2-7	TGTGCCAGTAAACCCGGGGGGGCCAACGAGCAGTACTTC	CASKPGGANEQYF
TRBV6-5	NA	NA	TRBJ2-3	TGTGCCAGCAGCCTAGGGGCTAGCACAGATACGCAGTATTTT	CASSLGASTDTQYF
TRBV20-1	NA	NA	TRBJ2-3	TGCAGTGCTAGACCCACAGATACGCAGTATTTT	CSARPTDTQYF
TRBV10-2	NA	NA	TRBJ2-3	TGCGCCAGCAGTGAGATGGATACGCAGTATTTT	CASSEMDTQYF
TRBV4-1	NA	NA	TRBJ1-1	TGCGCCAGCAGCCTAACCCCACCCGGGACCAAGAACACTGAAGCTTTCTTT	CASSLTPPGTKNTEAFF
TRBV28	NA	NA	TRBJ2-5	TGTGCCAGCAGTTTCACAGGGTATCAAGAGACCCAGTACTTC	CASSFTGYQETQYF
TRBV27	NA	NA	TRBJ2-1	TGTGCCAGCAGTGCCCGGGCGATATACAATGAGCAGTTCTTC	CASSARAIYNEQFF
TRBV30	NA	NA	TRBJ2-3	TGTGCCTGGGGAGGGGGGACAGATACGCAGTATTTT	CAWGGGTDTQYF
TRBV18	NA	NA	TRBJ2-2	TGTGCCAGCTCACCAGGGGGGAACACCGGGGAGCTGTTTTTT	CASSPGGNTGELFF
TRBV10-1	NA	NA	TRBJ2-3	TGCGCCAGCAGTGAGGTGACCCCAGATACGCAGTATTTT	CASSEVTPDTQYF
TRBV5-1	NA	TRBD1	TRBJ1-5	TGCGCCAGCAGCCAAAACAGGGGTGCGAGTCAGCCCCAGCATTTT	CASSQNRGASQPQHF
TRBV7-6	NA	TRBD2	TRBJ2-5	TGTGCCAGCAGGGTCGGTCTAGCGGGAGGAGAGACCCAGTACTTC	CASRVGLAGGETQYF
TRBV29-1	once	NA	TRBJ1-1	TGCAGCGTTTATTCAGACAGCCTGAACACTGAAGCTTTCTTT	CSVYSDSLNTEAFF